This entry describes one TCR beta chain. There are 15 residues in the CDR3. V lost 0 bases to trimming and J lost 3 bases; unmatched junction nucleotides: 4. From germline, CDR1 is SGDLS and CDR2 YYNGEE. The sample comes from a study of T cell responses to AZD1222 COVID-19 vaccine. TCRdb's table, derived via immunoSEQ multiplex PCR, lists solely in-frame clones and lacks some. The sample contains approximately 170,000 clones, approximately 90% of which appear only once. This TCR was sampled from an adult who received the AZD1222 COVID-19 vaccine. The genes are TRBV9 and TRBJ2-3; 7 nucleotides align to TRBD1. The starting material was peripheral blood, obtained 28 days after the second AZD1222 dose. The CDR3 protein is CASSVEGARTDTQYF. Here the CDR3 DNA reads TGTGCCAGCAGCGTAGAGGGGGCGCGTACAGATACGCAGTATTTT.